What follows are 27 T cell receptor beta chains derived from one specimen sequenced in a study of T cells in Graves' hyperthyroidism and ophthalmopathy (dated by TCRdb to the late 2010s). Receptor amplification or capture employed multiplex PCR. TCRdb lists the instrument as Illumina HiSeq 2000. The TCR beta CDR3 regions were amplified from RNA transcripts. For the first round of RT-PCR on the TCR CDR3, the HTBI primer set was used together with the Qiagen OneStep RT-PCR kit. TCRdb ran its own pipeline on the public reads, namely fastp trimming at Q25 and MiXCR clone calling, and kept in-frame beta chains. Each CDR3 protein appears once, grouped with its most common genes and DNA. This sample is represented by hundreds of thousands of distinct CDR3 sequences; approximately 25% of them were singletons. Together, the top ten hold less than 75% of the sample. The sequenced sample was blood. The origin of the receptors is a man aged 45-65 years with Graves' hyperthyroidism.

CDR3 bases: TGTGCCAGCAGCTTAGGTCCCGGCGGGAGGGTGAAGACGCAGTATTTT. This sequence encodes CASSLGPGGRVKTQYF. The rearrangement uses TRBV7-9 and TRBJ2-3; 9 nucleotides agree with TRBD2. The CDR3 loop spans 16 amino acids. From germline, CDR1 is SEHNR and CDR2 FQNEAQ (reference sequence). The ends lost 1 base at V and 9 bases at J; junction bases unmatched: 11.

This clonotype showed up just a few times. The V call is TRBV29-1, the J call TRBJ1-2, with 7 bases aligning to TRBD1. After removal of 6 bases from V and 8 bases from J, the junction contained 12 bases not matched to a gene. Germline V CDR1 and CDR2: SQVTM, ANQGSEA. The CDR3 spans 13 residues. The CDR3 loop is CSVDRGTESGYTF. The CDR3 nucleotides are TGCAGCGTCGATCGAGGGACAGAGTCCGGCTACACCTTC.

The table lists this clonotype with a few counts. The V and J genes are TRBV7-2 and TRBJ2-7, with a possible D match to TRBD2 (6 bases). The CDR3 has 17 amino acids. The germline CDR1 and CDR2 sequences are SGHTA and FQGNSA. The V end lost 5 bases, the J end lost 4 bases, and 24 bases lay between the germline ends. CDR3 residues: CASSPTGGTRVLYEQYF. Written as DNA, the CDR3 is TGTGCCAGCAGCCCAACGGGCGGGACCCGGGTTTTGTACGAGCAGTACTTC.

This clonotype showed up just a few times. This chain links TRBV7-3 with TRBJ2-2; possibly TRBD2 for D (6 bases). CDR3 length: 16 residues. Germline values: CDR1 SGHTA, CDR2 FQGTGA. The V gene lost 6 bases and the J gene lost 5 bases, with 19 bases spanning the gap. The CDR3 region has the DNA TGTGCCAGCAGTTCCCAAGGTCGGGCGGGGACCGGGGAGCTGTTTTTT. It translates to CASSSQGRAGTGELFF.

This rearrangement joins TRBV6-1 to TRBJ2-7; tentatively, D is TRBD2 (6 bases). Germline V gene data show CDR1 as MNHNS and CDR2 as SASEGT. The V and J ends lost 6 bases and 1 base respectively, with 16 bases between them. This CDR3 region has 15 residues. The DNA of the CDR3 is TGTGCCAGCAGGGTGGGGACTTTTCCTTCCTACGAGCAGTACTTC. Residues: CASRVGTFPSYEQYF.

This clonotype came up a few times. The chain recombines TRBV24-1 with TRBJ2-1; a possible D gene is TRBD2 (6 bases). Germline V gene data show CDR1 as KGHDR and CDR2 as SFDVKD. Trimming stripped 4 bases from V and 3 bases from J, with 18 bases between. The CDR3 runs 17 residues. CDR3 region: CATSDPTSFNVYNEQFF. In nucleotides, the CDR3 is TGTGCCACCAGTGACCCGACTAGTTTTAACGTCTACAATGAGCAGTTCTTC.

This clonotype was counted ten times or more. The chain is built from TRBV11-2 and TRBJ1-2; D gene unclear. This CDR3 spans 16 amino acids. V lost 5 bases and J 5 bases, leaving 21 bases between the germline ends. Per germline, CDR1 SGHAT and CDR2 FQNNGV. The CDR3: CASSPLEEALTYGYTF. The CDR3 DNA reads TGTGCCAGCAGCCCCCTAGAGGAGGCGCTCACTTATGGCTACACCTTC.

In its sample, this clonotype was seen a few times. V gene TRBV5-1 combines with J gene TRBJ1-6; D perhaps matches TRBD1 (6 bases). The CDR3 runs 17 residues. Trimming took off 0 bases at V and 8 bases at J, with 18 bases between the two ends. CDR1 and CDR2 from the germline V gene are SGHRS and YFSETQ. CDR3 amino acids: CASSLVWRGTQDSPLHF. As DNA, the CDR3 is TGCGCCAGCAGCTTGGTGTGGAGGGGGACCCAGGATTCACCCCTCCACTTT.

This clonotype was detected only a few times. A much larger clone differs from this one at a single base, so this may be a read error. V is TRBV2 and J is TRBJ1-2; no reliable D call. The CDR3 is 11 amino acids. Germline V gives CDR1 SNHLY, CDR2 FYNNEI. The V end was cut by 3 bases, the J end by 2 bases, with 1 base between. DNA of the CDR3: TGTGCCAGCAGTGAGAACTATGGCTACACCTTC. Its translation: CASSENYGYTF.

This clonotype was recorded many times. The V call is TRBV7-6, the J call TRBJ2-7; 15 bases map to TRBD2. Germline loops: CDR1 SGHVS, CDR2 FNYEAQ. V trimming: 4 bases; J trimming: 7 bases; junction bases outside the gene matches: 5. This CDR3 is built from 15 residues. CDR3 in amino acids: CASSSGLAGGGEQYF. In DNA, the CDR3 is TGTGCCAGCAGCTCGGGACTAGCGGGAGGCGGGGAGCAGTACTTC.

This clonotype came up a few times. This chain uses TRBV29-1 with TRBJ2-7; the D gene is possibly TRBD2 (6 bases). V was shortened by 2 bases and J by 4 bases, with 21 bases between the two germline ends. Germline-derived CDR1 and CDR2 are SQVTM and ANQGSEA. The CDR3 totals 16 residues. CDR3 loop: CSVEREGGPAGYEQYF. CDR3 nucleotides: TGCAGCGTTGAACGTGAGGGCGGCCCCGCGGGATACGAGCAGTACTTC.

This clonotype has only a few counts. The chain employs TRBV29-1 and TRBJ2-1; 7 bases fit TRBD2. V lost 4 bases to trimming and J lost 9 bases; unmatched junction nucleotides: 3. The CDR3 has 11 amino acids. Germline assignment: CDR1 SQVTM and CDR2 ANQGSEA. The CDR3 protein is CSVGWEGEQFF. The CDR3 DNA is TGCAGCGTTGGGTGGGAGGGTGAGCAGTTCTTC.

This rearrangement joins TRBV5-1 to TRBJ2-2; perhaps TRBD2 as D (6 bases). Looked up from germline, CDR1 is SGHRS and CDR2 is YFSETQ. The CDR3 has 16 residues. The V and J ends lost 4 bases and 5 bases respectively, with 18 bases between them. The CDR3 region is CASSPLAGKGTGELFF. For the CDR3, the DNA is TGCGCCAGCAGCCCCCTGGCGGGGAAGGGGACCGGGGAGCTGTTTTTT.

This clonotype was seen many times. CDR3 sequence reads: CASSPTSGADNEQFF. The DNA of the CDR3 is TGCGCCAGCAGCCCAACTAGCGGGGCAGACAATGAGCAGTTCTTC. The J gene is TRBJ2-1, the V gene TRBV5-1; TRBD2 matches 10 bases. This CDR3 has 15 residues. Germline values: CDR1 SGHRS, CDR2 YFSETQ. The V segment lost 4 bases and the J segment 5 bases; nucleotides outside the gene matches: 6.

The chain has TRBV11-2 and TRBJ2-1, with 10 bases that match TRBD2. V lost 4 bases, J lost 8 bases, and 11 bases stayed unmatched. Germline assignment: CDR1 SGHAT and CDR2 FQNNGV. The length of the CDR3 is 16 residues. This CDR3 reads CASSSDASGRSYEQFF. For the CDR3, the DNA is TGTGCCAGCAGCTCCGACGCTAGCGGGAGATCATATGAGCAGTTCTTC. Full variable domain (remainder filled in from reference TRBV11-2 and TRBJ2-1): EAGVAQSPRYKIIEKRQSVAFWCNPISGHATLYWYQQILGQGPKLLIQFQNNGVVDDSQLPKDRFSAERLKGVDSTLKIQPAKLEDSAVYLCASSSDASGRSYEQFFGPGTRLTVL.

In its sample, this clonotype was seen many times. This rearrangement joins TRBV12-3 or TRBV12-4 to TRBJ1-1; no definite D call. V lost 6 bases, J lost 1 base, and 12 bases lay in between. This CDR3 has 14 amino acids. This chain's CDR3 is CASRPPFQNTEAFF. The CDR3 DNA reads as TGTGCCAGCAGGCCTCCGTTTCAGAACACTGAAGCTTTCTTT.

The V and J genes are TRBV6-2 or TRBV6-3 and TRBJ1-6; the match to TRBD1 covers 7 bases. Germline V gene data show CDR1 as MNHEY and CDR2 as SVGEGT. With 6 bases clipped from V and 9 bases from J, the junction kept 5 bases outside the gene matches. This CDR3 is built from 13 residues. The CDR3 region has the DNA TGTGCCAGCAGGCCACAGGGGATTTCACCCCTCCACTTT. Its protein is CASRPQGISPLHF.

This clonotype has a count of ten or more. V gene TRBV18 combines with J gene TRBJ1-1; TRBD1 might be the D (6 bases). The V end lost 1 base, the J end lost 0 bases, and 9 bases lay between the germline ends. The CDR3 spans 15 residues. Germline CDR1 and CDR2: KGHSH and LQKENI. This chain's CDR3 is CASSPLWDMNTEAFF. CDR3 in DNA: TGTGCCAGCTCACCACTATGGGACATGAACACTGAAGCTTTCTTT.

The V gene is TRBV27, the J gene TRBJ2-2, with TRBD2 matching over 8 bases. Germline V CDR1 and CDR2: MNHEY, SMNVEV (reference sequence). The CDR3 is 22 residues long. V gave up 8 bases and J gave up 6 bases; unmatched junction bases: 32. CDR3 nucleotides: TGTGCCAGCTCCCACCTCCCCGGGGGCGCAGGAATGAGCGGGAGACTTCCCGGGGAGCTGTTTTTT. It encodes CASSHLPGGAGMSGRLPGELFF.

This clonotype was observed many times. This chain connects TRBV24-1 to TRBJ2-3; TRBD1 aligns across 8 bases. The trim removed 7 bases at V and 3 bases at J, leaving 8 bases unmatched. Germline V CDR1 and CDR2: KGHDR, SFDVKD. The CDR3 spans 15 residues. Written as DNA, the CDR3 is TGTGCCACCAGGGAGACAGGGGCGTTGACAGATACGCAGTATTTT. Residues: CATRETGALTDTQYF.

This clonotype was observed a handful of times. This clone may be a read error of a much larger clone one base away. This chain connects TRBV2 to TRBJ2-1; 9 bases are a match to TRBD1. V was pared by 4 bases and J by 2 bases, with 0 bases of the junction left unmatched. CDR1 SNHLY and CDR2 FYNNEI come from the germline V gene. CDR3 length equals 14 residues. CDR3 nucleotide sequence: TGTGCCAGCAGTGGGACAGGGGCCTACAATGAGCAGTTCTTC. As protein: CASSGTGAYNEQFF.

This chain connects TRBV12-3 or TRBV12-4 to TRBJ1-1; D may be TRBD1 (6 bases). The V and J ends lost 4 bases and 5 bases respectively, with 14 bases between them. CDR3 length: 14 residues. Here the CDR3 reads CASSSGVVTTEAFF. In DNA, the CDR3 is TGTGCCAGCAGTTCAGGGGTTGTAACGACTGAAGCTTTCTTT.

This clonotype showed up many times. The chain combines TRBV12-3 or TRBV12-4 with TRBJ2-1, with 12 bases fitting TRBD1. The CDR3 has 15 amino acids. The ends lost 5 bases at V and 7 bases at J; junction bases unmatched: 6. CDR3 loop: CASSHLGQGANEQFF. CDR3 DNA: TGTGCCAGCAGTCACCTGGGACAGGGGGCAAATGAGCAGTTCTTC.

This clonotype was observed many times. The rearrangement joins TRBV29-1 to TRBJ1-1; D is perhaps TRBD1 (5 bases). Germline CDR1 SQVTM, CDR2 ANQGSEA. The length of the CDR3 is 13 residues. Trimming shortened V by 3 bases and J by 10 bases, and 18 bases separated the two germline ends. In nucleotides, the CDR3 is TGCAGCGTTGAGGAGAGGGGCCGTATAACAGCTTTCTTT. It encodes CSVEERGRITAFF.

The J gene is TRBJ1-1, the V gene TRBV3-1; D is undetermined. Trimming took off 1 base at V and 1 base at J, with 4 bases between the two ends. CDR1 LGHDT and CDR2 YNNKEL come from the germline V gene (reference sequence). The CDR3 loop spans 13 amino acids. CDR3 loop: CASSQVRNTEAFF. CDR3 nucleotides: TGTGCCAGCAGCCAAGTTAGGAACACTGAAGCTTTCTTT.

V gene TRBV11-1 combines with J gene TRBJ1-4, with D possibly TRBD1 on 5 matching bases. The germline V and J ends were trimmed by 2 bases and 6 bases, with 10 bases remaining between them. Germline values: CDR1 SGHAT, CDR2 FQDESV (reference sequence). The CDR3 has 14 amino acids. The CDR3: CASSLSGRDEKLFF. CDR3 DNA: TGTGCCAGCAGCTTATCAGGGCGAGATGAAAAACTGTTTTTT.

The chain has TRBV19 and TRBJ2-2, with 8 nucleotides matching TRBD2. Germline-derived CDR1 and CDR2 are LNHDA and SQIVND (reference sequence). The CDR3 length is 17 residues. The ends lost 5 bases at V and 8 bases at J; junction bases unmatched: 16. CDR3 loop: CASSPLPSGRLGGELFF. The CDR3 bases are TGTGCCAGTAGTCCACTACCTAGCGGGCGGCTCGGTGGGGAGCTGTTTTTT.